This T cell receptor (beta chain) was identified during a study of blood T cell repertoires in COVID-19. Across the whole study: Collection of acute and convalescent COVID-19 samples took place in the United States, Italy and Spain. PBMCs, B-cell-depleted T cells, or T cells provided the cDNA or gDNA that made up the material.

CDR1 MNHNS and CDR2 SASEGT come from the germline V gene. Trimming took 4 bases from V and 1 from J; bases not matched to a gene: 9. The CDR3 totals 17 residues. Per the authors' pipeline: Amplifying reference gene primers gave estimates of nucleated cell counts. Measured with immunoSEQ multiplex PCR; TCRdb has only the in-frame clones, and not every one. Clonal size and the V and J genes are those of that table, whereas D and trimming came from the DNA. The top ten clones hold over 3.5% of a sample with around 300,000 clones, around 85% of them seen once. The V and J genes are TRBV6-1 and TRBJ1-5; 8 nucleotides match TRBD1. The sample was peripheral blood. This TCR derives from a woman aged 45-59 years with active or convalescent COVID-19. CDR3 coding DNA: TGTGCCAGCAGTGCGTCAGGGGGCCTGGGAAGCAATCAGCCCCAGCATTTT. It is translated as CASSASGGLGSNQPQHF.